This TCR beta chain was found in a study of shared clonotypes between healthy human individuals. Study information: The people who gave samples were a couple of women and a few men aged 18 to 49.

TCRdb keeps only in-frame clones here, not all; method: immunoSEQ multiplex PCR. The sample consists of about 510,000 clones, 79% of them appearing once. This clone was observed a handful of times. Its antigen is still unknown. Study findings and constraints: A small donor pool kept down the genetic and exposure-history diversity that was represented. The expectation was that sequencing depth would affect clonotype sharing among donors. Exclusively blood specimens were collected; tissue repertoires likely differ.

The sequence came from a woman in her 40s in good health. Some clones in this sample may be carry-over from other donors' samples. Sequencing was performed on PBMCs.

CDR3 loop: CAWSVGGAPGQPQHF. In nucleotides, the CDR3 is TGTGCCTGGAGTGTAGGGGGGGCCCCGGGTCAGCCCCAGCATTTT. The V and J genes are TRBV30 and TRBJ1-5; a weak D match, TRBD1 (6 bases). This CDR3 contains 15 residues. Germline V CDR1 and CDR2: GTSNPN, SVGIG (reference sequence). With 0 bases removed from V and 6 bases from J, the gap between germline ends came to 15 bases.